The 18 T cell receptor beta chains in this list originate from one sample, sequenced in a study of blood T cell repertoires in COVID-19 (TCRdb year 2020). Libraries were prepared through the immunoSEQ multiplex PCR assay. Drawn from immuneACCESS, this table holds only the in-frame rearrangements with V and J called that TCRdb kept. Clones are partly lost; checked studies trace under half to an unresolved V gene and leave the rest unexplained. The sample contains about 180,000 clones, roughly nine tenths of them found a single time. Roughly 2.9% of the sample is in the top ten clones. The specimen was peripheral blood. These receptors were taken from a woman in her 30s with active or convalescent COVID-19.

J is TRBJ2-3 and V is TRBV5-4; 9 bases map to TRBD2. The CDR3 is 13 amino acids. Germline trimming cut 7 bases from V and 2 bases from J; bases unmatched to any gene: 2. Germline V gene sequence: CDR1 SGHNT, CDR2 YYREEE (reference sequence). The CDR3 protein is CASAGGPTDTQYF. In DNA, the CDR3 is TGTGCCAGCGCGGGGGGGCCCACAGATACGCAGTATTTT.

J is TRBJ2-2 and V is TRBV11-3; the D gene is possibly TRBD1 (6 bases). CDR1 is SGHNT and CDR2 is YENEEA in the germline V gene. This CDR3 is built from 16 residues. Trimming cost V 5 bases and J 5 bases, with 18 bases left between them. The CDR3 DNA is TGTGCCAGCAGCCCCAGAGGGGGTGTAGGAACCGGGGAGCTGTTTTTT. Protein sequence: CASSPRGGVGTGELFF.

As concerns this clone: Other DNA sequences within the sample encode an identical CDR3. CDR3: CASSFGGDYGYTF. The CDR3 bases are TGTGCCAGCAGTTTTGGGGGGGACTATGGCTACACCTTC. The chain recombines TRBV27 with TRBJ1-2; TRBD1 is a possible D gene (5 bases). The CDR3 consists of 13 residues. From germline, CDR1 is MNHEY and CDR2 SMNVEV (reference sequence). V dropped 3 bases and J dropped 3 bases, with 8 bases sitting between them.

The rearrangement links TRBV7-2 to TRBJ1-6; 11 bases are shared with TRBD1. Germline trimming cut 1 base from V and 10 bases from J; bases unmatched to any gene: 3. This CDR3 region has 15 residues. Germline CDR1 reads SGHTA; CDR2 reads FQGNSA. In DNA, the CDR3 is TGTGCCAGCAGCTTAGGGACAGGGGGCTGGTCACCCCTCCACTTT. Protein product: CASSLGTGGWSPLHF.

The V gene is TRBV29-1, the J gene TRBJ2-5, with a possible D match to TRBD2 (6 bases). The CDR3 contains 11 residues. V shed 7 bases and J shed 5 bases, with 11 bases lying between them. Germline V gene lookup returns CDR1 SQVTM and CDR2 ANQGSEA. This CDR3 is CSAQSGETQYF. The CDR3 region has the DNA TGCAGCGCCCAAAGCGGGGAGACCCAGTACTTC.

The genes are TRBV12-5 and TRBJ1-5; 10 bases agree with TRBD1. Germline loops: CDR1 LGHNT, CDR2 FRNRAP. The CDR3 runs to 18 residues. Trimming cost V 7 bases and J 0 bases; bases outside gene matches: 12. As DNA, the CDR3 is TGTGCTAGTGAGGCAGGACAGGGGGGGTACTATAGCAATCAGCCCCAGCATTTT. Translated: CASEAGQGGYYSNQPQHF.

The V call is TRBV28, the J call TRBJ2-3, with 9 bases that match TRBD2. The CDR3 length is 16 residues. Germline V CDR1 and CDR2: MDHEN, SYDVKM. V lost 10 bases to trimming and J lost 4 bases; unmatched junction nucleotides: 15. CDR3 bases: TGTGCCACCACTCTGTTGGCTAGCGGGATGGCAGATACGCAGTATTTT. It encodes CATTLLASGMADTQYF.

The chain uses TRBV7-6 and TRBJ2-1; 8 bases map to TRBD2. The CDR3 sequence is 17 residues long. Trimming cost V 3 bases and J 1 base; bases outside gene matches: 8. Looked up from germline, CDR1 is SGHVS and CDR2 is FNYEAQ. The CDR3 bases are TGTGCCAGCAGCTTCCGAGGACTAGCCGTATCCTACAATGAGCAGTTCTTC. Protein product: CASSFRGLAVSYNEQFF. The full variable domain, its missing parts supplied by reference TRBV7-6 and TRBJ2-1, is GAGVSQSPRYKVTKRGQDVALRCDPISGHVSLYWYRQALGQGPEFLTYFNYEAQQDKSGLPNDRFSAERPEGSISTLTIQRTEQRDSAMYRCASSFRGLAVSYNEQFFGPGTRLTVL.

V is TRBV6-5 and J is TRBJ1-1; D remains ambiguous. Trimming left V 3 bases short and J 1 base short, with 9 bases between. This CDR3 region has 14 residues. Looked up from germline, CDR1 is MNHEY and CDR2 is SVGAGI. The CDR3 DNA follows: TGTGCCAGCAGTTATGATATCGGGAACACTGAAGCTTTCTTT. Its protein is CASSYDIGNTEAFF.

The CDR3 here is CASSSDLRSNQPQHF. The CDR3 bases are TGTGCCAGCAGTTCCGATCTACGGAGCAATCAGCCCCAGCATTTT. The chain combines TRBV27 with TRBJ1-5; no definite D call. The CDR3 runs to 15 residues. CDR1 MNHEY and CDR2 SMNVEV come from the germline V gene (reference sequence). Trimming removed 4 bases at V and 1 base at J, with 11 bases between.

V and J are TRBV5-5 and TRBJ2-5; no firm D call. Trimming removed 7 bases from V and 5 bases from J, with 12 bases in between. CDR1 and CDR2 (germline): SGHKS, YYEKEE (reference sequence). The CDR3 loop spans 12 amino acids. The CDR3: CASADQVETQYF. For the CDR3, the DNA is TGTGCCAGCGCCGACCAGGTGGAGACCCAGTACTTC.

This clone occurred a few times. The V call is TRBV4-1, the J call TRBJ2-1; a weak D match, TRBD2 (5 bases). Germline assignment: CDR1 MGHRA and CDR2 YSYEKL. Trimming took 0 bases from V and 6 from J, leaving 12 bases between them. The CDR3 length is 15 residues. The DNA for the CDR3 is TGCGCCAGCAGCCAAGATATCAGCGGTATCAATGAGCAGTTCTTC. Protein: CASSQDISGINEQFF.

The chain has TRBV11-3 and TRBJ2-1; D is perhaps TRBD2 (5 bases). The CDR3 has 16 amino acids. CDR1 and CDR2 from the germline V gene are SGHNT and YENEEA. Trimming left V 0 bases short and J 12 bases short, with 21 bases between. This CDR3 is CASSLELADPLSPQFF. The CDR3 coding sequence is TGTGCCAGCAGCTTAGAGCTAGCTGACCCTCTTTCCCCGCAGTTCTTC.

This clone is a singleton in its sample. The chain is built from TRBV7-9 and TRBJ1-4, with 7 bases lining up with TRBD1. The CDR3 contains 12 residues. The germline gives CDR1 SEHNR, CDR2 FQNEAQ (reference sequence). V was clipped by 4 bases and J by 11 bases; unmatched bases: 4. The CDR3 region is CASSSTGWKLFF. The CDR3 bases are TGTGCCAGCAGCTCGACAGGGTGGAAACTGTTTTTT.

CDR3 in DNA: TGCGCCAGCAGCTTTAAACTCGGGGAGCTGTTTTTT. It translates to CASSFKLGELFF. The genes are TRBV5-1 and TRBJ2-2; D gene ambiguous. In germline, CDR1 is SGHRS, CDR2 YFSETQ. Trimming removed 2 bases from V and 7 bases from J, with 6 bases in between. There are 12 residues in the CDR3. Full variable domain (remainder filled in from reference TRBV5-1 and TRBJ2-2): KAGVTQTPRYLIKTRGQQVTLSCSPISGHRSVSWYQQTPGQGLQFLFEYFSETQRNKGNFPGRFSGRQFSNSRSEMNVSTLELGDSALYLCASSFKLGELFFGEGSRLTVL.

CDR3 bases: TGTGCCAGCAGCCTTGGGACAGGTTATGGCTACACCTTC. This translates into CASSLGTGYGYTF. V gene TRBV7-9 combines with J gene TRBJ1-2; 8 nucleotides align to TRBD1. Germline loops: CDR1 SEHNR, CDR2 FQNEAQ (reference sequence). The CDR3 totals 13 residues. V trimming: 5 bases; J trimming: 5 bases; junction bases outside the gene matches: 4.

The V and J genes are TRBV7-9 and TRBJ2-3; 8 nucleotides align to TRBD1. There are 15 residues in the CDR3. CDR1 SEHNR and CDR2 FQNEAQ come from the germline V gene (reference sequence). J gave up 7 bases and V 6 bases, and 12 bases lay outside the gene matches. CDR3 amino acids: CASSAGQVLLNTQYF. As DNA, the CDR3 is TGTGCCAGCAGTGCGGGACAGGTCCTTTTGAATACGCAGTATTTT.

The rearrangement uses TRBV29-1 and TRBJ1-1; perhaps TRBD1 as D (5 bases). CDR1 is SQVTM, CDR2 ANQGSEA, per germline. Trimming removed 7 bases from V and 4 bases from J, with 16 bases in between. The CDR3 consists of 13 residues. As DNA, the CDR3 is TGCAGCGCAGGAGGGGCGCGGGGCACTGAAGCTTTCTTT. Its protein product is CSAGGARGTEAFF.